This T cell receptor (beta chain) was recovered during a study of spatial heterogeneity in lung cancer. Study-level background: At a median of roughly two years after resection, follow-up PBMC samples were sequenced when available.

This CDR3 comprises 17 residues. CDR1 MNHNS and CDR2 SASEGT come from the germline V gene. The junction had 10 bases not matched to a gene; V was cut back by 3 bases and J by 1 base. Unique molecular identifiers tagged every individual TCR cDNA molecule. Via MiXCR, TCRdb re-called the 5' RACE reads, giving one row per CDR3 protein. The sample contains under 150,000 distinct CDR3 sequences, about 12% of which appear only once. This clonotype was found a few times. Indicated time point: blood at routine non-recurrence follow-up after resection. The authors sequenced whole RNA from tumor, nontumor lung or frozen PBMC without sorting.

Sequencing used PBMCs, obtained at follow-up. The chain combines TRBV6-1 with TRBJ1-1; 8 bases align to TRBD1. The clonotype comes from a male donor with early-stage non-small cell lung cancer. The CDR3 bases are TGTGCCAGCAGTGACTTGCTTGGACAGGGAAGGAACACTGAAGCTTTCTTT. As protein: CASSDLLGQGRNTEAFF.